The 22 T cell receptor beta chains below come from one sample, sequenced in a study of shared clonotypes between healthy human individuals. Terminally differentiated effector memory CD45RA+ cells were excluded from the naive CD8 cells, which were CD45RO-negative and positively selected for CCR7. Assay used: immunoSEQ multiplex PCR; TCRdb lists only in-frame clones, some missing. The sample records more than 2 million clones, about 95% being singletons. Sequenced: naive CD8+ T cells sorted from blood. Receptors originate from a man younger than 30 in good health.

This chain links TRBV5-4 with TRBJ1-1, with D uncertain. V lost 6 bases and J lost 1, with 16 bases in between. CDR1 and CDR2 from the germline V gene are SGHNT and YYREEE (reference sequence). The CDR3 extends over 15 amino acids. CDR3 DNA: TGTGCCAGCACCCATCCCGACCGGGCGAACACTGAAGCTTTCTTT. Translated: CASTHPDRANTEAFF.

The chain joins TRBV10-3 to TRBJ1-5; D gene uncertain. This CDR3 has 15 residues. V was cut by 0 bases and J by 6 bases, with 12 bases left in between. Germline V gene lookup returns CDR1 ENHRY and CDR2 SYGVKD. CDR3 protein: CAISESAGGSQPQHF. CDR3 DNA sequence: TGTGCCATCAGTGAGTCGGCAGGCGGGAGTCAGCCCCAGCATTTT.

This clone was picked up one time. This chain links TRBV5-1 with TRBJ2-7, with a tentative D call TRBD2 (5 bases). The length of the CDR3 is 14 residues. CDR1 is SGHRS and CDR2 is YFSETQ in the germline V gene. The V end lost 0 bases, the J end lost 5 bases, and 12 bases lay between the germline ends. CDR3 region: CASSLARTLNEQYF. Written as DNA, the CDR3 is TGCGCCAGCAGCTTGGCGCGGACTCTCAACGAGCAGTACTTC.

This clone was observed a single time. J is TRBJ2-1 and V is TRBV12-5; D is unclear. This CDR3 is built from 12 residues. V dropped 0 bases and J dropped 9 bases, with 6 bases sitting between them. CDR1 is LGHNT, CDR2 FRNRAP, per germline. The CDR3 spells CASGLVRVEQFF. The CDR3 DNA follows: TGTGCTAGTGGTTTGGTTAGGGTTGAGCAGTTCTTC.

The table lists this clone with a few counts. Sequence at one end of the junction differs from germline and may be a read error. The identical CDR3 is also encoded by other nucleotide sequences in the sample. V gene TRBV7-7 combines with J gene TRBJ2-2; no clear D. There are 12 residues in the CDR3. The germline gives CDR1 SSHAT, CDR2 FNYEAQ (reference sequence). CDR3 DNA sequence: TGTGCTAGCAGCCCCAGGCCCGGGGAGCTGTTTTTT. It yields the protein CASSPRPGELFF.

This sequence joins TRBV29-1 and TRBJ1-1; D is uncertain. The V end was cut by 3 bases, the J end by 2 bases, with 7 bases between. This CDR3 comprises 12 residues. Germline lookup yields CDR1 SQVTM and CDR2 ANQGSEA. The CDR3 DNA is TGCAGCGTTGATTTGACCAACACTGAAGCTTTCTTT. This gives the protein CSVDLTNTEAFF.

The rearrangement uses TRBV4-3 and TRBJ1-3; D unclear. The V end lost 0 bases, the J end lost 7 bases, and 10 bases lay between the germline ends. Germline CDR1 is LGHNA and CDR2 is YSLEER. CDR3 size: 14 residues. This CDR3 is CASSQDPSTNTIYF. CDR3 coding DNA: TGCGCCAGCAGCCAAGATCCTTCGACGAACACCATATATTTT.

The chain combines TRBV5-6 with TRBJ2-7; 9 bases fit TRBD1. CDR1 and CDR2 (germline): SGHDT, YYEEEE. CDR3 length: 16 amino acids. V shed 0 bases and J 4 bases; nucleotides not matched to a gene: 8. CDR3 DNA: TGTGCCAGCAGCTTGGGAGGGACAGGGAGACGGTACGAGCAGTACTTC. Translating it yields CASSLGGTGRRYEQYF.

The V gene is TRBV2, the J gene TRBJ1-2; 11 nucleotides agree with TRBD1. V lost 6 bases to trimming and J lost 3 bases; unmatched junction nucleotides: 6. The germline V gene has CDR1 SNHLY and CDR2 FYNNEI. The CDR3 is made up of 15 amino acids. The chain's CDR3 is CASRIGTGGHYGYTF. Here the CDR3 DNA reads TGTGCCAGCAGGATAGGGACAGGGGGGCACTATGGCTACACCTTC.

V gene TRBV28 combines with J gene TRBJ2-7; a weak D match, TRBD2 (6 bases). The CDR3 sequence is 14 residues long. Trimming shortened V by 8 bases and J by 1 base, and 15 bases separated the two germline ends. CDR1 MDHEN and CDR2 SYDVKM come from the germline V gene. In nucleotides, the CDR3 is TGTGCCAGCCGGGGAGGCAGTGAATCCTACGAGCAGTACTTC. Amino acid sequence: CASRGGSESYEQYF.

J is TRBJ2-1 and V is TRBV7-3; 10 bases match TRBD2. The V gene end was trimmed by 3 bases and the J gene end by 3 bases; junction bases not matched to a gene: 8. CDR1 SGHTA and CDR2 FQGTGA come from the germline V gene. The CDR3 is made up of 17 amino acids. In DNA, the CDR3 is TGTGCCAGCAGCTTGCTAGCGGGGGTCCCCAACTACAATGAGCAGTTCTTC. Translation gives CASSLLAGVPNYNEQFF.

This chain uses TRBV27 with TRBJ1-5; 9 nucleotides align to TRBD1. Trimming at V came to 6 bases and at J to 7 bases, leaving 7 bases not matched to a gene. Germline CDR1 and CDR2: MNHEY and SMNVEV (reference sequence). The CDR3 runs 14 residues. CDR3 region: CASRSGQGFQPQHF. CDR3 bases: TGTGCCAGCAGATCGGGACAGGGTTTCCAGCCCCAGCATTTT.

V and J are TRBV13 and TRBJ2-5; tentatively, D is TRBD1 or TRBD2 (6 bases each). In germline, CDR1 is PRHDT, CDR2 FYEKMQ (reference sequence). V was clipped by 0 bases and J by 4 bases, with 27 bases between them. The CDR3 length is 20 residues. The DNA for the CDR3 is TGTGCCAGCAGCTTAGGCCAGGGCAGAAGGGGGGTTTCGGGTACAGAGACCCAGTACTTC. This encodes CASSLGQGRRGVSGTETQYF.

The chain employs TRBV6-1 and TRBJ1-2, with D possibly being TRBD1 (5 bases). This CDR3 contains 12 residues. Germline CDR1 is MNHNS and CDR2 is SASEGT. V dropped 1 base and J dropped 9 bases, with 9 bases sitting between them. CDR3 in amino acids: CASSEGGVSYTF. The CDR3 coding sequence is TGTGCCAGCAGTGAAGGGGGGGTAAGCTACACCTTC.

This chain connects TRBV4-1 to TRBJ2-1; 8 nucleotides line up with TRBD1. The CDR3 covers 17 residues. CDR1 is MGHRA and CDR2 is YSYEKL in the germline V gene. Trimming took 3 bases from V and 5 from J; bases not matched to a gene: 12. The CDR3 sequence: CASSHRTAGTGDNEQFF. The DNA of the CDR3 is TGCGCCAGCAGCCACCGAACTGCCGGGACAGGAGACAATGAGCAGTTCTTC.

This sequence joins TRBV27 and TRBJ2-7, with unresolved D. The CDR3 has 14 amino acids. V lost 5 bases and J 2 bases, leaving 13 bases between the germline ends. Germline lookup yields CDR1 MNHEY and CDR2 SMNVEV (reference sequence). The CDR3 nucleotides are TGTGCCAGCAGTGTGACCTTGGGGACCTACGAGCAGTACTTC. Encoded protein: CASSVTLGTYEQYF.

As for this clone: The sample contains more than one DNA sequence encoding this CDR3. The rearrangement joins TRBV4-3 to TRBJ2-7; D remains unclear. The CDR3 covers 13 residues. Trimming shortened V by 0 bases and J by 3 bases, and 6 bases separated the two germline ends. Germline-derived CDR1 and CDR2 are LGHNA and YSLEER. The CDR3 here is CASSQDTRYEQYF. The DNA of the CDR3 is TGCGCCAGCAGCCAAGACACCCGCTACGAGCAGTACTTC.

The CDR3 loop reads CASSGLAGRQETQYF. In DNA form, the CDR3 reads TGTGCCAGCAGTGGACTAGCGGGGAGGCAAGAGACCCAGTACTTC. This chain links TRBV6-1 with TRBJ2-5; 11 bases are a match to TRBD2. J was trimmed by 2 bases and V by 4 bases; bases with no gene match: 3. Per the germline V gene, CDR1 is MNHNS and CDR2 is SASEGT. CDR3 size: 15 residues.

The chain has TRBV2 and TRBJ2-7, with 8 bases that match TRBD1. V shed 8 bases, J shed 6 bases, and the junction held 15 bases outside the gene matches. Germline loops: CDR1 SNHLY, CDR2 FYNNEI. The CDR3 has 15 amino acids. The CDR3 DNA follows: TGTGCCAGCTTAGTCCACGACAGGGGCCCTGTCGAGCAGTACTTC. Encoded protein: CASLVHDRGPVEQYF.

V is TRBV25-1 and J is TRBJ2-5; TRBD1 might be the D (6 bases). The closer fit of TRBJ2-7 to the DNA end suggests the J call may be wrong. The CDR3 runs to 14 residues. Germline CDR1 reads MGHDK; CDR2 reads SYGVNS. The DNA for the CDR3 is TGTGCCAGCAGTGAGCCGAACAGGGCCTTCGAGCAGTACTTC. Translating gives CASSEPNRAFEQYF.

This sequence joins TRBV5-6 and TRBJ2-3; D is perhaps TRBD1 (5 bases). V was cut by 4 bases and J by 5 bases, with 8 bases left in between. Looked up from germline, CDR1 is SGHDT and CDR2 is YYEEEE. The CDR3 is 12 amino acids. CDR3 nucleotide sequence: TGTGCCAGCAGCCTGCAGGGAGATACGCAGTATTTT. It encodes CASSLQGDTQYF.

This chain links TRBV11-1 with TRBJ1-2; 8 nucleotides line up with TRBD1. The germline gives CDR1 SGHAT, CDR2 FQDESV (reference sequence). The CDR3 is 14 amino acids. Germline trimming cut 1 base from V and 8 bases from J; bases unmatched to any gene: 6. For the CDR3, the DNA is TGTGCCAGCAGCTTAGGAGGCAGGGGGCTCGGCTACACCTTC. It is translated as CASSLGGRGLGYTF.